The 31 T cell receptor beta chains reported below all come from one sample, sequenced in a study of cytomegalovirus exposure and HLA in healthy donors. Primers for the PCR totalled 60 Vbeta and 13 Jbeta. Using immunoSEQ multiplex PCR, the repertoire was profiled, and TCRdb retains in-frame clones only, with some absent. This sample has about 150,000 clones; roughly 81% occur once, and the top ten carry 4% to 6%. What was sequenced was PBMCs. These receptors were taken from a girl under 18 in good health and CMV-seropositive.

The gene calls are TRBV6-5 and TRBJ1-2; D perhaps matches TRBD1 (5 bases). The CDR3 runs to 15 residues. The V and J ends lost 6 bases and 2 bases respectively, with 16 bases between them. The germline V gene encodes CDR1 MNHEY and CDR2 SVGAGI. For the CDR3, the DNA is TGTGCCAGCAGCCCCAACCACAGGCTCAACTATGGCTACACCTTC. Translating it yields CASSPNHRLNYGYTF.

V gene TRBV6-5 combines with J gene TRBJ1-4; 10 bases are shared with TRBD1. The CDR3 spans 15 residues. Germline V lookup: CDR1 MNHEY, CDR2 SVGAGI. The junction had 3 bases not matched to a gene; V was cut back by 6 bases and J by 2 bases. The CDR3 coding sequence is TGTGCCAGCAGCCGACAGGGGGCTACTAATGAAAAACTGTTTTTT. Translated: CASSRQGATNEKLFF.

About this clone itself: One end of the junction fails to match germline, which may point to a read error. V gene TRBV4-1 combines with J gene TRBJ2-7, with 11 bases matching TRBD2. Germline CDR1 is MGHRA and CDR2 is YSYEKL. This CDR3 is built from 19 residues. DNA of the CDR3: TGCGCCAGCAGCCAAGATCGACTAGCGGGGCCAACGCTCTCCGACGAGCAGTACTTC. It is translated as CASSQDRLAGPTLSDEQYF.

The chain has TRBV5-4 and TRBJ2-5; 14 bases agree with TRBD2. Germline loops: CDR1 SGHNT, CDR2 YYREEE (reference sequence). The length of the CDR3 is 19 residues. With 0 bases clipped from V and 7 bases from J, the junction kept 14 bases outside the gene matches. CDR3 DNA: TGTGCCAGCAGCTTGGCCGGACTAGCGGGGGGCCTCCAGGGCGGGACCCAGTACTTC. This encodes CASSLAGLAGGLQGGTQYF.

In this sample, this clone turned up a few times. The V and J genes are TRBV13 and TRBJ1-6, with 7 bases matching TRBD1. The germline gives CDR1 PRHDT, CDR2 FYEKMQ (reference sequence). The CDR3 extends over 19 amino acids. The ends lost 6 bases at V and 0 bases at J; junction bases unmatched: 14. CDR3 region: CASSARDRQSSSYNSPLHF. For the CDR3, the DNA is TGTGCCAGCAGTGCCCGGGACAGACAGTCAAGCTCCTATAATTCACCCCTCCACTTT.

This chain links TRBV29-1 with TRBJ1-1; 9 positions agree with TRBD1. With 6 bases clipped from V and 1 base from J, the junction kept 12 bases outside the gene matches. Per germline, CDR1 SQVTM and CDR2 ANQGSEA. CDR3 length: 16 amino acids. The chain's CDR3 is CSVQRGMTGGNTEAFF. The CDR3 nucleotides read TGCAGCGTCCAAAGGGGAATGACAGGGGGGAACACTGAAGCTTTCTTT.

The chain carries TRBV7-3 and TRBJ1-1, with 7 bases matching TRBD1. CDR3 length equals 13 residues. The J segment lost 4 bases and the V segment lost 4 bases, leaving 3 bases of the junction unmatched. In germline, CDR1 is SGHTA, CDR2 FQGTGA. The CDR3 bases are TGTGCCAGCAGCTCAAGGACAGGCACTGAAGCTTTCTTT. It codes for CASSSRTGTEAFF.

The chain is built from TRBV11-2 and TRBJ1-2; D call uncertain. CDR3 length: 14 amino acids. V shed 5 bases and J shed 3 bases, with 13 bases lying between them. CDR1 is SGHAT and CDR2 is FQNNGV in the germline V gene. CDR3 DNA: TGTGCCAGCAGCCCCTTGACGGGTCACTATGGCTACACCTTC. Its translation: CASSPLTGHYGYTF.

V gene TRBV5-6 combines with J gene TRBJ1-5; D is undetermined. From germline, CDR1 is SGHDT and CDR2 YYEEEE. The V end lost 6 bases, the J end lost 6 bases, and 13 bases lay between the germline ends. The CDR3 runs 13 residues. The CDR3 DNA is TGTGCCAGCACCGCGGGCGAGGGTCAGCCCCAGCATTTT. This gives the protein CASTAGEGQPQHF.

V and J are TRBV5-4 and TRBJ2-7; D perhaps matches TRBD1 (5 bases). V shed 4 bases and J shed 0 bases, with 8 bases lying between them. Germline lookup yields CDR1 SGHNT and CDR2 YYREEE (reference sequence). The CDR3 contains 13 residues. CDR3 sequence (DNA): TGTGCCAGCAGCGTACAGGTCTCCTACGAGCAGTACTTC. As protein: CASSVQVSYEQYF.

This sequence joins TRBV6-6 and TRBJ2-3, with TRBD2 matching over 7 bases. The CDR3 consists of 15 residues. Germline CDR1 and CDR2: MNHNY and SVGAGI (reference sequence). With V trimmed by 5 bases and J by 0 bases, 5 bases remained unmatched. Here the CDR3 DNA reads TGTGCCAGCAGTCTAGCGGCTCCTAGCACAGATACGCAGTATTTT. Its protein product is CASSLAAPSTDTQYF.

This clone showed up just a few times. This chain links TRBV5-5 with TRBJ2-7, with D possibly TRBD1 on 5 matching bases. Trimming removed 0 bases at V and 0 bases at J, with 13 bases between. CDR3 length: 16 residues. Germline lookup yields CDR1 SGHKS and CDR2 YYEKEE (reference sequence). CDR3 sequence: CASSLGWGPSSYEQYF. The DNA of the CDR3 is TGTGCCAGCAGCTTGGGGTGGGGCCCCAGCTCCTACGAGCAGTACTTC.

For this clone: The identical CDR3 is also encoded by other nucleotide sequences in the sample. The DNA for the CDR3 is TGTGCCAGCAGCGTAGCGCAGGGGGCGCTTAATGAGCAGTTCTTC. Protein product: CASSVAQGALNEQFF. This chain joins TRBV9 and TRBJ2-1, with 8 positions matching TRBD1. J lost 7 bases, V lost 0 bases, and 6 bases had no gene match. This CDR3 spans 15 amino acids. The germline V gene has CDR1 SGDLS and CDR2 YYNGEE.

The V gene is TRBV5-1, the J gene TRBJ1-1; D may be TRBD1 (6 bases). Trimming removed 3 bases from V and 5 bases from J, with 14 bases in between. Germline V CDR1 and CDR2: SGHRS, YFSETQ. CDR3 size: 14 residues. The CDR3 is CASSWTEGGTEAFF. CDR3 coding DNA: TGCGCCAGCAGCTGGACAGAAGGGGGAACTGAAGCTTTCTTT.

This chain connects TRBV13 to TRBJ1-1; D is undetermined. V was cut by 5 bases and J by 1 base, with 11 bases left in between. CDR3 size: 14 residues. The V gene's germline CDR1 is PRHDT and CDR2 FYEKMQ (reference sequence). The CDR3 protein is CASSPPGSNTEAFF. The CDR3 nucleotides are TGTGCCAGCAGCCCGCCAGGTTCGAACACTGAAGCTTTCTTT.

The chain's CDR3 is CASSIPGEGESNYGYTF. The CDR3 DNA is TGTGCCAGTAGTATTCCTGGGGAGGGGGAGTCTAACTATGGCTACACCTTC. This chain links TRBV19 with TRBJ1-2, with D maybe TRBD1 (6 bases). Germline values: CDR1 LNHDA, CDR2 SQIVND (reference sequence). The V gene lost 3 bases and the J gene lost 0 bases, with 17 bases spanning the gap. The CDR3 is 17 residues long.

The CDR3 DNA sequence: TGTGCCAGCAGCTCCATAGCGGTTCAGTACTTC. Protein product: CASSSIAVQYF. The chain employs TRBV11-2 and TRBJ2-5, with a possible D match to TRBD2 (6 bases). The CDR3 has 11 residues. V lost 4 bases, J lost 11 bases, and 11 bases lay in between. Germline assignment: CDR1 SGHAT and CDR2 FQNNGV.

This clone has only one observation. V and J are TRBV25-1 and TRBJ1-1; 7 bases map to TRBD1. Germline V gene data show CDR1 as MGHDK and CDR2 as SYGVNS. After removal of 4 bases from V and 5 bases from J, the junction contained 16 bases not matched to a gene. There are 17 residues in the CDR3. CDR3 DNA: TGTGCCAGCAGTGGAGAGACAGGGTCATGGTTGTGGACTGAAGCTTTCTTT. It codes for CASSGETGSWLWTEAFF.

The V call is TRBV27, the J call TRBJ1-1; TRBD1 might be the D (5 bases). The V and J ends lost 2 bases and 5 bases respectively, with 12 bases between them. In germline, CDR1 is MNHEY, CDR2 SMNVEV (reference sequence). The CDR3 has 14 amino acids. The DNA for the CDR3 is TGTGCCAGCAGTTTAATTGGGGGAGGGACTGAAGCTTTCTTT. This sequence encodes CASSLIGGGTEAFF.

The J gene is TRBJ1-1, the V gene TRBV6-5; 10 positions match TRBD1. The junction had 7 bases not matched to a gene; V was cut back by 2 bases and J by 4 bases. Per germline, CDR1 MNHEY and CDR2 SVGAGI. The CDR3 extends over 16 amino acids. CDR3 sequence (DNA): TGTGCCAGCAGTTACGGCTTCGGGACAGGGGCCACTGAAGCTTTCTTT. It is translated as CASSYGFGTGATEAFF.

V usage is TRBV25-1 and J usage is TRBJ1-2; 11 bases align to TRBD1. Germline values: CDR1 MGHDK, CDR2 SYGVNS. The length of the CDR3 is 14 residues. J was trimmed by 6 bases and V by 6 bases; bases with no gene match: 6. CDR3 amino acids: CASRRTGGADGYTF. CDR3 sequence (DNA): TGTGCCAGCAGAAGGACAGGGGGCGCAGATGGCTACACCTTC.

Comments on this clone: Other DNA sequences of this sample code for an identical CDR3. The genes are TRBV6-5 and TRBJ1-2; 7 nucleotides agree with TRBD1. Germline values: CDR1 MNHEY, CDR2 SVGAGI. J lost 3 bases, V lost 6 bases, and 10 bases had no gene match. The CDR3 length is 15 residues. The CDR3 bases are TGTGCCAGCAGCTATACAGGGCAGGGGGACTATGGCTACACCTTC. Encoded protein: CASSYTGQGDYGYTF.

This clone was counted a single time. The V call is TRBV5-4, the J call TRBJ1-2, with 8 bases identical to TRBD1. Germline assignment: CDR1 SGHNT and CDR2 YYREEE (reference sequence). V gave up 0 bases and J gave up 4 bases; unmatched junction bases: 8. The CDR3 has 16 residues. CDR3 in DNA: TGTGCCAGCAGCTTGGCGGGCAGGGGGCATGGCTATGGCTACACCTTC. Its protein is CASSLAGRGHGYGYTF.

This clone was counted a single time. The chain carries TRBV14 and TRBJ2-7; 12 nucleotides match TRBD1. The CDR3 has 15 amino acids. Germline V gene sequence: CDR1 SGHDN, CDR2 FVKESK. V was clipped by 0 bases and J by 9 bases; unmatched bases: 6. CDR3 sequence reads: CASSQDGTGGLGQYF. DNA of the CDR3: TGTGCCAGCAGCCAAGATGGGACAGGGGGCCTGGGGCAGTACTTC.

This chain uses TRBV10-3 with TRBJ1-5, with TRBD1 matching 7 bases. The CDR3 has 14 residues. V lost 4 bases to trimming and J lost 4 bases; unmatched junction nucleotides: 4. Germline-derived CDR1 and CDR2 are ENHRY and SYGVKD. In nucleotides, the CDR3 is TGTGCCATCAGTGGAGGGGACAGAAATCAGCCCCAGCATTTT. Its protein is CAISGGDRNQPQHF.

The genes are TRBV28 and TRBJ1-2; 11 nucleotides agree with TRBD1. Germline assignment: CDR1 MDHEN and CDR2 SYDVKM. There are 17 residues in the CDR3. V dropped 6 bases and J dropped 4; count of bases not matched to a gene: 13. DNA for the CDR3: TGTGCCAGCAGCCTAGGACAGGGGGCGCTTGGGGGCTATGGCTACACCTTC. Protein product: CASSLGQGALGGYGYTF.

Notes on this clone: Relative to the germline gene, one junction end is altered; a read error may explain this. The genes are TRBV9 and TRBJ1-1; no clear D. The CDR3 totals 14 residues. The germline V gene has CDR1 SGDLS and CDR2 YYNGEE. In DNA, the CDR3 is TGTGCCAGCAGCGTAGATTCGGGGAACACTGAAGCTCTCTTT. Encoded protein: CASSVDSGNTEALF.

In its sample, this clone was seen a few times. The CDR3 DNA reads as TGTGCCAGCAGTCTTGACAGGGGGCACACTGAAGCTTTCTTT. As protein: CASSLDRGHTEAFF. This chain links TRBV6-4 with TRBJ1-1; 10 bases map to TRBD1. The junction had 3 bases not matched to a gene; V was cut back by 5 bases and J by 3 bases. CDR1 is MRHNA, CDR2 SNTAGT, per germline. The CDR3 length is 14 residues.

The chain carries TRBV9 and TRBJ1-1; TRBD1 aligns across 8 bases. Germline-derived CDR1 and CDR2 are SGDLS and YYNGEE. J gave up 8 bases and V 2 bases, and 5 bases lay outside the gene matches. The CDR3 loop spans 13 amino acids. DNA of the CDR3: TGTGCCAGCAGCGTGGGGACAGGCTCCGAAGCTTTCTTT. Protein product: CASSVGTGSEAFF.

The chain carries TRBV10-1 and TRBJ2-2; perhaps TRBD2 as D (6 bases). Germline V gene lookup returns CDR1 WNHNN and CDR2 SYGVQD (reference sequence). The CDR3 runs 15 residues. The V end lost 10 bases, the J end lost 3 bases, and 18 bases lay between the germline ends. The CDR3 DNA sequence: TGCGCCACACTCACCGGGAGAACTCACACCGGGGAGCTGTTTTTT. Translating it yields CATLTGRTHTGELFF.

The chain employs TRBV10-2 and TRBJ1-4, with D perhaps matching TRBD1 (6 bases). This CDR3 region has 17 residues. V lost 2 bases and J lost 7, with 20 bases in between. Germline values: CDR1 WSHSY, CDR2 SAAADI. CDR3 nucleotides: TGCGCCAGCAGTGAGACGCGAGTGGGGGGGCGCCGTGAAAAACTGTTTTTT. This sequence encodes CASSETRVGGRREKLFF.